Each of the 21 T cell receptor beta chains below was sequenced from the same sample in a study of cytomegalovirus exposure and HLA in healthy donors. The PCR employed 60 Vbeta primers together with 13 Jbeta primers. Clones were read by immunoSEQ multiplex PCR, and TCRdb kept only the in-frame ones, dropping some. Here the sample spans 150,000 to 200,000 clones, approximately 78% being singletons. The sequenced sample was PBMCs. The receptors shown here come from a woman aged 30 to 39 in good health and CMV-seropositive.

Here the CDR3 DNA reads TGTGCCAGCAGCTGGGGGGGACTAGCGGGGGTCAGAGACGGTACGCAGTATTTT. It codes for CASSWGGLAGVRDGTQYF. V is TRBV5-4 and J is TRBJ2-3, with 14 nucleotides matching TRBD2. The CDR3 runs 18 residues. Germline trimming cut 3 bases from V and 8 bases from J; bases unmatched to any gene: 14. The germline V gene encodes CDR1 SGHNT and CDR2 YYREEE (reference sequence). The entire variable domain, with the rest obtained from reference TRBV5-4 and TRBJ2-3, is as follows: ETGVTQSPTHLIKTRGQQVTLRCSSQSGHNTVSWYQQALGQGPQFIFQYYREEENGRGNFPPRFSGLQFPNYSSELNVNALELDDSALYLCASSWGGLAGVRDGTQYFGPGTRLTVL.

The chain couples TRBV7-2 to TRBJ1-1; 7 bases fit TRBD1. This CDR3 comprises 15 residues. V was pared by 5 bases and J by 3 bases, with 9 bases of the junction left unmatched. CDR1 is SGHTA, CDR2 FQGNSA, per germline. The CDR3 sequence is CASSVNRGDDTEAFF. DNA of the CDR3: TGTGCCAGCAGCGTCAACAGGGGAGATGACACTGAAGCTTTCTTT.

A single count supports this clone. The rearrangement joins TRBV19 to TRBJ2-5; 7 nucleotides align to TRBD2. Trimming took 5 bases from V and 1 from J; bases not matched to a gene: 7. Germline V gene sequence: CDR1 LNHDA, CDR2 SQIVND (reference sequence). The CDR3 is 15 amino acids. The CDR3 loop is CASSWRGSPQETQYF. The CDR3 bases are TGTGCCAGTAGTTGGCGGGGGAGCCCCCAAGAGACCCAGTACTTC.

This CDR3 is CASSPSHLAGYGYTF. In DNA form, the CDR3 reads TGTGCCAGCAGCCCAAGTCATTTGGCGGGCTATGGCTACACCTTC. The V call is TRBV13, the J call TRBJ1-2, with unresolved D. This CDR3 is built from 15 residues. The germline V and J ends were trimmed by 5 bases and 4 bases, with 17 bases remaining between them. Germline loops: CDR1 PRHDT, CDR2 FYEKMQ (reference sequence). Variable domain in full (rest from reference TRBV13 and TRBJ1-2): AAGVIQSPRHLIKEKRETATLKCYPIPRHDTVYWYQQGPGQDPQFLISFYEKMQSDKGSIPDRFSAQQFSDYHSELNMSSLELGDSALYFCASSPSHLAGYGYTFGSGTRLTVV.

This chain joins TRBV11-2 and TRBJ2-1, with 8 bases lining up with TRBD2. The V and J ends lost 5 bases and 2 bases, in that order; junction bases with no gene match: 5. The germline CDR1 and CDR2 sequences are SGHAT and FQNNGV. This CDR3 comprises 15 residues. CDR3 residues: CASSPSSGAYNEQFF. CDR3 DNA sequence: TGTGCCAGCAGCCCCAGTAGCGGGGCCTACAATGAGCAGTTCTTC. The full variable domain, in which reference TRBV11-2 and TRBJ2-1 provide the parts outside the CDR3, is EAGVAQSPRYKIIEKRQSVAFWCNPISGHATLYWYQQILGQGPKLLIQFQNNGVVDDSQLPKDRFSAERLKGVDSTLKIQPAKLEDSAVYLCASSPSSGAYNEQFFGPGTRLTVL.

This clone was detected once. The J gene is TRBJ1-2, the V gene TRBV4-3; 7 nucleotides match TRBD1. Germline V gene lookup returns CDR1 LGHNA and CDR2 YSLEER. This CDR3 is 15 amino acids long. V trimming: 1 base; J trimming: 5 bases; junction bases outside the gene matches: 7. CDR3 amino acids: CASSQGPGTDYGYTF. CDR3 DNA: TGCGCCAGCAGCCAAGGCCCCGGGACAGATTATGGCTACACCTTC.

This chain joins TRBV15 and TRBJ2-1, with TRBD2 as a possible D gene (6 bases). Germline V gene lookup returns CDR1 LNHNV and CDR2 YYDKDF (reference sequence). The CDR3 contains 14 residues. Trimming left V 11 bases short and J 2 bases short, with 16 bases between. CDR3 residues: CAVTSGDPYNEQFF. CDR3 bases: TGTGCCGTAACCTCGGGGGACCCCTACAATGAGCAGTTCTTC. The whole variable domain, remainder taken from reference TRBV15 and TRBJ2-1, is DAMVIQNPRYQVTQFGKPVTLSCSQTLNHNVMYWYQQKSSQAPKLLFHYYDKDFNNEADTPDNFQSRRPNTSFCFLDIRSPGLGDTAMYLCAVTSGDPYNEQFFGPGTRLTVL.

J is TRBJ1-1 and V is TRBV19; 7 nucleotides line up with TRBD1. Germline CDR1 and CDR2: LNHDA and SQIVND (reference sequence). The CDR3 runs to 15 residues. With 6 bases clipped from V and 4 bases from J, the junction kept 11 bases outside the gene matches. CDR3 sequence (DNA): TGTGCCAGTAGCAACCTGGTAGACAGGGCCACTGAAGCTTTCTTT. Translation gives CASSNLVDRATEAFF.

The chain is built from TRBV7-8 and TRBJ1-5; possibly TRBD1 for D (6 bases). Trimming pared 4 bases from V and 0 bases from J, leaving 13 bases between. The CDR3 runs 16 residues. From germline, CDR1 is SGHVS and CDR2 FQNEAQ. This CDR3 reads CASSSRGAYSNQPQHF. The CDR3 DNA sequence: TGTGCCAGCAGCTCCCGGGGGGCCTATAGCAATCAGCCCCAGCATTTT.

This chain links TRBV9 with TRBJ1-1; 7 nucleotides agree with TRBD1. The CDR3 contains 13 residues. Germline assignment: CDR1 SGDLS and CDR2 YYNGEE. V shed 3 bases and J 5 bases; nucleotides not matched to a gene: 4. The DNA for the CDR3 is TGTGCCAGCAGCGGACAGGGAAAGACTGAAGCTTTCTTT. This translates into CASSGQGKTEAFF.

This chain connects TRBV7-2 to TRBJ2-1; 11 nucleotides align to TRBD2. Germline V gene sequence: CDR1 SGHTA, CDR2 FQGNSA. J lost 8 bases, V lost 6 bases, and 12 bases had no gene match. This CDR3 spans 16 amino acids. The CDR3 reads CASSFLAGGFRDEQFF. The CDR3 DNA is TGTGCCAGCAGTTTTCTAGCGGGGGGATTTCGGGATGAGCAGTTCTTC.

The chain links TRBV18 to TRBJ2-3; 7 nucleotides align to TRBD1. The CDR3 has 17 residues. V was clipped by 1 base and J by 0 bases; unmatched bases: 7. The germline V gene encodes CDR1 KGHSH and CDR2 LQKENI. The CDR3 DNA sequence: TGTGCCAGCTCACCACTTAAGGGGGCCTCTAGCACAGATACGCAGTATTTT. It specifies CASSPLKGASSTDTQYF. Looking up the rest from reference TRBV18 and TRBJ2-3 gives the full variable domain: NAGVMQNPRHLVRRRGQEARLRCSPMKGHSHVYWYRQLPEEGLKFMVYLQKENIIDESGMPKERFSAEFPKEGPSILRIQQVVRGDSAAYFCASSPLKGASSTDTQYFGPGTRLTVL.

This clone has a handful of counts. J is TRBJ2-2 and V is TRBV15; 9 nucleotides align to TRBD1. The CDR3 contains 18 residues. From germline, CDR1 is LNHNV and CDR2 YYDKDF (reference sequence). Trimming cost V 3 bases and J 2 bases; bases outside gene matches: 10. For the CDR3, the DNA is TGTGCCACCAGCAGTAACAGGCAGGGACAGGGAAACACCGGGGAGCTGTTTTTT. Protein sequence: CATSSNRQGQGNTGELFF. Full variable domain (remainder filled in from reference TRBV15 and TRBJ2-2): DAMVIQNPRYQVTQFGKPVTLSCSQTLNHNVMYWYQQKSSQAPKLLFHYYDKDFNNEADTPDNFQSRRPNTSFCFLDIRSPGLGDTAMYLCATSSNRQGQGNTGELFFGEGSRLTVL.

The chain couples TRBV19 to TRBJ2-7; 7 positions match TRBD1. The CDR3 extends over 13 amino acids. With 4 bases clipped from V and 6 bases from J, the junction kept 6 bases outside the gene matches. From germline, CDR1 is LNHDA and CDR2 SQIVND (reference sequence). CDR3 loop: CASSTTGAGEQYF. CDR3 coding DNA: TGTGCCAGTAGTACTACAGGGGCCGGCGAGCAGTACTTC.

This chain links TRBV6-5 with TRBJ2-1; 10 nucleotides align to TRBD2. Germline V lookup: CDR1 MNHEY, CDR2 SVGAGI. The CDR3 totals 14 residues. J gave up 4 bases and V 7 bases, and 4 bases lay outside the gene matches. CDR3 nucleotide sequence: TGTGCCAGCACCAGCGGGGGGGATTACAATGAGCAGTTCTTC. It codes for CASTSGGDYNEQFF.

This rearrangement joins TRBV7-9 to TRBJ2-3; no reliable D call. The germline V gene encodes CDR1 SEHNR and CDR2 FQNEAQ (reference sequence). Trimming removed 5 bases from V and 6 bases from J, with 12 bases in between. CDR3 length: 13 amino acids. The CDR3 DNA is TGTGCCAGCAGCCCTTTCGGTGAGGATACGCAGTATTTT. Protein product: CASSPFGEDTQYF.

This clone has just one count. The rearrangement joins TRBV7-2 to TRBJ1-2; a weak D match, TRBD1 (6 bases). Germline values: CDR1 SGHTA, CDR2 FQGNSA. The CDR3 runs to 15 residues. With 3 bases removed from V and 4 bases from J, the gap between germline ends came to 15 bases. The CDR3 nucleotides read TGTGCCAGCAGCTTCCAGGGGATCGGAGTCTATGGCTACACCTTC. This codes for CASSFQGIGVYGYTF.

The chain couples TRBV30 to TRBJ2-2; 8 nucleotides agree with TRBD1. There are 19 residues in the CDR3. Germline lookup yields CDR1 GTSNPN and CDR2 SVGIG (reference sequence). V lost 0 bases and J lost 0; bases outside the gene matches: 12. This CDR3 reads CAWSVILGGQGTNTGELFF. In nucleotides, the CDR3 is TGTGCCTGGAGTGTAATTTTAGGTGGACAGGGAACGAACACCGGGGAGCTGTTTTTT.

The rearrangement joins TRBV20-1 to TRBJ2-1; D is possibly TRBD2 (6 bases). Between the trimmed V and J ends, which lost 6 bases and 15 bases, there was a span of 18 bases. CDR1 is DFQATT and CDR2 is SNEGSKA in the germline V gene (reference sequence). The CDR3 extends over 11 amino acids. The CDR3 coding sequence is TGCAGTGCGGGAGGCGGCGGGGTTCGGTTCTTC. It yields the protein CSAGGGGVRFF.

The chain joins TRBV15 to TRBJ2-2; 9 bases match TRBD1. V was clipped by 2 bases and J by 6 bases; unmatched bases: 10. Germline-derived CDR1 and CDR2 are LNHNV and YYDKDF (reference sequence). The CDR3 consists of 17 residues. For the CDR3, the DNA is TGTGCCACCAGCAGACCGAGGGGGGGGACAGGGTCCGGGGAGCTGTTTTTT. Its protein is CATSRPRGGTGSGELFF.

The rearrangement links TRBV5-4 to TRBJ2-3, with 8 bases matching TRBD1. This CDR3 region has 15 residues. CDR1 is SGHNT and CDR2 is YYREEE in the germline V gene (reference sequence). V gave up 0 bases and J gave up 5 bases; unmatched junction bases: 5. The CDR3 nucleotides are TGTGCCAGCAGCTTGGGCAGGGGGCCTATAGATACGCAGTATTTT. This encodes CASSLGRGPIDTQYF.